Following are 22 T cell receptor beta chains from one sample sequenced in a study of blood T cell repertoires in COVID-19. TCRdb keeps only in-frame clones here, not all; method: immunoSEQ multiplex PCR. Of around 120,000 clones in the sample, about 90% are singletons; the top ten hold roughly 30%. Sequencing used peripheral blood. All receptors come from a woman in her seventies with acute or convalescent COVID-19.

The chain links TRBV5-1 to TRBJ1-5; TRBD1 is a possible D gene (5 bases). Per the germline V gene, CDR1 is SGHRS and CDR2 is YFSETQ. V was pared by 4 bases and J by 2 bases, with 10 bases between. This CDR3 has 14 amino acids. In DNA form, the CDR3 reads TGCGCCAGCAGCACAGAAGGGGGCAATCAGCCCCAGCATTTT. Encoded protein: CASSTEGGNQPQHF.

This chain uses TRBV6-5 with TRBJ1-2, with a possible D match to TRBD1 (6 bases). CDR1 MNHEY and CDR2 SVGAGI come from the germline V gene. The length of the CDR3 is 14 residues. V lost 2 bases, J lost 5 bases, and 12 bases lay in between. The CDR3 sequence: CASSYRPGEYGYTF. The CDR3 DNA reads TGTGCCAGCAGTTACCGGCCAGGGGAATATGGCTACACCTTC.

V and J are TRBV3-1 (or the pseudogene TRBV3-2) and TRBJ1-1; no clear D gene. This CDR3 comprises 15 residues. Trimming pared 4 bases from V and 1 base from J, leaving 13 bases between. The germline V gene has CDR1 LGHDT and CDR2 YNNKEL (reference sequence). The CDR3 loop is CASSPSHTRNTEAFF. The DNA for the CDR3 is TGTGCCAGCAGCCCCAGTCATACCAGGAACACTGAAGCTTTCTTT.

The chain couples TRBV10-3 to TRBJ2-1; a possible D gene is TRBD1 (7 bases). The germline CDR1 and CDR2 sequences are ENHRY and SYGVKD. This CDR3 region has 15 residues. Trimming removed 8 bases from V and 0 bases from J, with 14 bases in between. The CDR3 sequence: CAIGPQGGSYNEQFF. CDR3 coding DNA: TGTGCCATCGGGCCCCAGGGGGGCTCCTACAATGAGCAGTTCTTC.

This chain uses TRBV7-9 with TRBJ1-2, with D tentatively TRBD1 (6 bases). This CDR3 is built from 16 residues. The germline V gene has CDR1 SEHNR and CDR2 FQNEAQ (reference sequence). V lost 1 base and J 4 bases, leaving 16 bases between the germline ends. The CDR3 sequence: CASSLGPQGLGYGYTF. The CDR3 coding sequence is TGTGCCAGCAGCTTAGGCCCACAGGGTCTTGGCTATGGCTACACCTTC.

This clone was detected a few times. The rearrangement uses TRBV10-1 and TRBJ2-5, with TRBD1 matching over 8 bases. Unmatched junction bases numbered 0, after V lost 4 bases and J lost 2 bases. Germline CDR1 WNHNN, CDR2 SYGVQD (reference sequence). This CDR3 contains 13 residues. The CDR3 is CASSGQGQETQYF. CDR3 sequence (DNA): TGCGCCAGCAGTGGACAGGGGCAAGAGACCCAGTACTTC.

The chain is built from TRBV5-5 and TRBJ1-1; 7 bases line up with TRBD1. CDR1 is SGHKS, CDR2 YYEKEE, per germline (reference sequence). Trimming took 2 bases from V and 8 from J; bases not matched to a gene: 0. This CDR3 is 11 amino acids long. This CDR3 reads CASSLQGEAFF. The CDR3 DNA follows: TGTGCCAGCAGCTTACAGGGGGAAGCTTTCTTT.

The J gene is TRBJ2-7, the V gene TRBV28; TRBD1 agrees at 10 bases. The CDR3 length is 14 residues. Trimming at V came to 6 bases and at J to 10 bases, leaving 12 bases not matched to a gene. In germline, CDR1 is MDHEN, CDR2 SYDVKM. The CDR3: CASRTPGQGPDQYF. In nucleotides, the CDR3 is TGTGCCAGCAGGACGCCGGGACAGGGGCCCGATCAGTACTTC.

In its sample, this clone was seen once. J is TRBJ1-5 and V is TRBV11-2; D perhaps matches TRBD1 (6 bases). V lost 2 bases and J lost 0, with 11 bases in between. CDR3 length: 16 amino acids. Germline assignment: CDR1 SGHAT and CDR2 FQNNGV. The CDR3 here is CASSLTGTPSNQPQHF. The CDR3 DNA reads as TGTGCCAGCAGCTTAACTGGGACACCTAGCAATCAGCCCCAGCATTTT.

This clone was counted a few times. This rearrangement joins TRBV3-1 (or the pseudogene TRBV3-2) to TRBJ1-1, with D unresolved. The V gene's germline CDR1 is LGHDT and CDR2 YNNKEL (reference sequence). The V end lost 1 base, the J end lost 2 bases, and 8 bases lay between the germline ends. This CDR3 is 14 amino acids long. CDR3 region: CASSQVERNTEAFF. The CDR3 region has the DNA TGTGCCAGCAGCCAAGTTGAGAGAAACACTGAAGCTTTCTTT.

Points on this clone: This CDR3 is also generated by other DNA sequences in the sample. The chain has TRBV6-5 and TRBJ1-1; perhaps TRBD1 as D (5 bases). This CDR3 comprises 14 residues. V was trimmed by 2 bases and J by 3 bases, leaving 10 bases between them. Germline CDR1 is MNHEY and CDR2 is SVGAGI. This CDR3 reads CASSYGGGYTEAFF. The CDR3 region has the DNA TGTGCCAGCAGTTACGGCGGGGGGTACACTGAAGCTTTCTTT.

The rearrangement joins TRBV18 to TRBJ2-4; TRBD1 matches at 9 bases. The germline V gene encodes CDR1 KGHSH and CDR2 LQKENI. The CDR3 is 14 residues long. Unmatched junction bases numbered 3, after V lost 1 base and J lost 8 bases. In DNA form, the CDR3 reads TGTGCCAGCTCACCACGGGACAGGGTCGACATTCAGTACTTC. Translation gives CASSPRDRVDIQYF.

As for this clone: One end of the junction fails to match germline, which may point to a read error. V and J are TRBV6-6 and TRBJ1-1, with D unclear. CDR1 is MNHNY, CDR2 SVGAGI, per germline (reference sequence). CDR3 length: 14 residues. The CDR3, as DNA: TGTGCCAGCAGTTACGAGGGCCACTTGGATGTGGTGACCTTT. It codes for CASSYEGHLDVVTF.

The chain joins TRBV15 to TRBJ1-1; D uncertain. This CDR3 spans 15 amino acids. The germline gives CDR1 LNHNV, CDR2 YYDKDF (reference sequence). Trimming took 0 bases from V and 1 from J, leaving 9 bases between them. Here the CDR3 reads CATSRDLSQNTEAFF. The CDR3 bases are TGTGCCACCAGCAGAGATTTGTCCCAGAACACTGAAGCTTTCTTT.

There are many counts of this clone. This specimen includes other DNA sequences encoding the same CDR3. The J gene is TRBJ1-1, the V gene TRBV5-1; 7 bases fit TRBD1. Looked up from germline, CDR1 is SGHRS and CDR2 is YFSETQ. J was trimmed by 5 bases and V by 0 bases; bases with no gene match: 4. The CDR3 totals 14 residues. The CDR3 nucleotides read TGCGCCAGCAGCTTGGGTAGGGGGCGGACTGAAGCTTTCTTT. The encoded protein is CASSLGRGRTEAFF.

Here the CDR3 reads CATASGGQHAGYTF. As DNA, the CDR3 is TGTGCCACCGCAAGTGGCGGCCAACATGCTGGCTACACCTTC. This chain uses TRBV24-1 with TRBJ1-2; D gene uncertain. V was cut by 9 bases and J by 7 bases, with 20 bases left in between. This CDR3 has 14 amino acids. Germline assignment: CDR1 KGHDR and CDR2 SFDVKD.

CDR3 region: CASSKLETSTDTQYF. Here the CDR3 DNA reads TGTGCCAGCAGTAAACTAGAGACCAGCACAGATACGCAGTATTTT. V gene TRBV6-5 combines with J gene TRBJ2-3; D might be TRBD2 (5 bases). Germline assignment: CDR1 MNHEY and CDR2 SVGAGI. This CDR3 has 15 residues. Trimming left V 5 bases short and J 0 bases short, with 12 bases between.

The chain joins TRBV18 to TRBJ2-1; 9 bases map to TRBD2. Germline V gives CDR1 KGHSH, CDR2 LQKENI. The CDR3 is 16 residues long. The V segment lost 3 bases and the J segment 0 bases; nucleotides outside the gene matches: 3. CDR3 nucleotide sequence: TGTGCCAGCTCACCCGGCGGGGGGGGCTCCTACAATGAGCAGTTCTTC. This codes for CASSPGGGGSYNEQFF. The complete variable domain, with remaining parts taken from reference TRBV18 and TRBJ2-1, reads NAGVMQNPRHLVRRRGQEARLRCSPMKGHSHVYWYRQLPEEGLKFMVYLQKENIIDESGMPKERFSAEFPKEGPSILRIQQVVRGDSAAYFCASSPGGGGSYNEQFFGPGTRLTVL.

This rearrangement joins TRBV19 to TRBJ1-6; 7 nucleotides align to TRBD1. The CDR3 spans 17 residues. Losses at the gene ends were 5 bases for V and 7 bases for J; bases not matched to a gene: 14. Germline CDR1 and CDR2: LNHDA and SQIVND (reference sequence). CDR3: CASSDDRDSLGNSPLHF. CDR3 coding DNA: TGTGCCAGTAGTGACGACAGGGACTCATTGGGCAATTCACCCCTCCACTTT.

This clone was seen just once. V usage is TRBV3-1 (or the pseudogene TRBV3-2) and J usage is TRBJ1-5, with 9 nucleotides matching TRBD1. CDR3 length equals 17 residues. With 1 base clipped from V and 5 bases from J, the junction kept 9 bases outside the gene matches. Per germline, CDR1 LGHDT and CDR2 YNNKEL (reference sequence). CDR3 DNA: TGTGCCAGCAGCCAAGTAGGGACAGGGAGATGCGATCAGCCCCAGCATTTT. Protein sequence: CASSQVGTGRCDQPQHF.

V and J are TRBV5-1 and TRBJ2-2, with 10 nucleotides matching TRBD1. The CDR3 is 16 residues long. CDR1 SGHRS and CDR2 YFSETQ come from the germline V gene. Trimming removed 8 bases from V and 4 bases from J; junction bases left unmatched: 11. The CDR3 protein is CASKLVGTGVTGELFF. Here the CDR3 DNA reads TGCGCCAGTAAACTTGTCGGGACAGGGGTCACCGGGGAGCTGTTTTTT.

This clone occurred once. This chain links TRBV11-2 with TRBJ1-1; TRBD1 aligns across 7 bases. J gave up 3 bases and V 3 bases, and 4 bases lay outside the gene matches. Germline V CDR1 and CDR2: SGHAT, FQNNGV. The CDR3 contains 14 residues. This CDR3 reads CASSLDRFYTEAFF. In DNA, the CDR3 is TGTGCCAGCAGCTTGGACAGGTTCTACACTGAAGCTTTCTTT.